Listed below are T cell receptor beta chains from one sample, sequenced in a study of blood T cell repertoires in COVID-19. Measured with immunoSEQ multiplex PCR; TCRdb has only the in-frame clones, and not every one. The table includes about 89,000 clones, 80% detected once. Sequenced material: peripheral blood. The receptors here all came from a woman older than 75 with acute or convalescent COVID-19. Both conserved end residues are part of each CDR3. D genes are given only for firm matches. Size is omitted from some rows. Given values are once, few, many or a class for expanded clones.

TRBV3-1/TRBV3-2,.,.,TRBJ1-1,TGTGCCAGCAGCTTGGTAAGAGACACTGAAGCTTTCTTT,CASSLVRDTEAFF
TRBV6-5,.,.,TRBJ1-2,TGTGCCAGCAGTTACACCTGGGGGGACTATGGCTACACCTTC,CASSYTWGDYGYTF
TRBV5-5,TRBD1,.,TRBJ2-6,TGTGCCAGCAGCTGGACAGGGGGTGGGGCCAACGTCCTGACTTTC,CASSWTGGGANVLTF
TRBV29-1,TRBD1,few,TRBJ2-2,TGCAGCGTTGGGAGGGACAGGAATTATGCCGGGGAGCTGTTTTTT,CSVGRDRNYAGELFF
TRBV5-5,TRBD1,.,TRBJ1-4,TGTGCCAGCAGCTTGGAGGGGGCAGTAGGGCCGAAACTGTTTTTT,CASSLEGAVGPKLFF
TRBV15,TRBD1,.,TRBJ2-2,TGTGCCACCAGCTTCCTACAGGGGGCTAGCGGGGAGCTGTTTTTT,CATSFLQGASGELFF
TRBV7-9,TRBD1,.,TRBJ1-1,TGTGCCAGCAGCTCGACAGGGAAGCGGAACACTGAAGCTTTCTTT,CASSSTGKRNTEAFF
TRBV6-5,TRBD1,.,TRBJ1-2,TGTGCCAGCAGTACGACAGGGAAAGGCTACACCTTC,CASSTTGKGYTF
TRBV25-1,.,.,TRBJ2-1,TGTGCCAGCAGTGAACTACGACAGAACAATGAGCAGTTCTTC,CASSELRQNNEQFF
TRBV11-2,TRBD2,.,TRBJ2-1,TGTGCCAGCAGAGAGACCCGGGGGGGAACCTACAATGAGCAGTTCTTC,CASRETRGGTYNEQFF
TRBV9,TRBD1,once,TRBJ2-2,TGTGCCAGCAGCGTAGGGGACAGACCCGGGGAGCTGTTTTTT,CASSVGDRPGELFF
TRBV19,.,.,TRBJ2-7,TGTGCCAGTAGTGTTCCCGGTGACTTGACCTACGAGCAGTACTTC,CASSVPGDLTYEQYF
TRBV5-1,.,.,TRBJ2-2,TGCGCCAGCAGCAACAAGAACACCGGGGAGCTGTTTTTT,CASSNKNTGELFF
TRBV2,.,.,TRBJ2-5,TGTGCCAGCAGTGACTATACAGACCAAGAGACCCAGTACTTC,CASSDYTDQETQYF
TRBV5-5,.,.,TRBJ2-2,TGTGCCAGCAGCTTGATGAGGCAGAACACCGGGGAGCTGTTTTTT,CASSLMRQNTGELFF
TRBV5-4,.,.,TRBJ2-7,TGTGCCAGCAGCATCGGTGGCCTAGCAGTCTTGGGGGAGCAGTACTTC,CASSIGGLAVLGEQYF
TRBV7-9,.,.,TRBJ2-7,TGTGCCAGCAGCTTAGGCCAGGGTCTCGAGCAGTACTTC,CASSLGQGLEQYF
TRBV4-2,TRBD2,.,TRBJ2-7,TGTGCCAGCAGCCAAGGGGTGCGAGCGGGGGACGAGCAGTACTTC,CASSQGVRAGDEQYF